This T cell receptor beta chain comes out of a study of blood T cell repertoires in COVID-19. Whole-study context: The samples span acute and convalescent COVID-19 from the United States, Italy and Spain.

Per the authors' pipeline: Estimation of nucleated cell counts relied on the amplification of reference gene primers. The repertoire was sequenced with immunoSEQ multiplex PCR; TCRdb's copy has only in-frame clones and lacks some. Clone size and the V and J calls come from that table; the DNA yielded D and trimming. This table holds about 58,000 clones, roughly 90% found once. The trim removed 6 bases at V and 11 bases at J, leaving 12 bases unmatched. This CDR3 contains 13 residues. In germline, CDR1 is MNHEY, CDR2 SVGAGI. The chain is built from TRBV6-5 and TRBJ2-7; 8 bases agree with TRBD1. The sequence derives from a woman aged 45-65 years with active or convalescent COVID-19. Sequenced: peripheral blood. The CDR3 DNA follows: TGTGCCAGCAGCGCGGGACAGGACAATCTGGAGTACTTC. Its translation: CASSAGQDNLEYF.